The 12 T cell receptor beta chains below all came from one sample that was sequenced in a study of T cell responses to AZD1222 COVID-19 vaccine. The protocol was immunoSEQ multiplex PCR, while the TCRdb copy is restricted to in-frame clones and leaves out a portion. This sample carries some 150,000 clones, roughly 92% of them seen once, and the ten largest clones take about 3%. This sample comprised peripheral blood, obtained on day 0 of AZD1222 vaccination. These receptors were obtained from an adult in good health.

The V and J genes are TRBV10-3 and TRBJ1-2; maybe TRBD1 (6 bases). Trimming took off 5 bases at V and 3 bases at J, with 22 bases between the two ends. Germline CDR1 ENHRY, CDR2 SYGVKD. The CDR3 extends over 17 amino acids. The DNA for the CDR3 is TGTGCCATCAGTATAGATTCGGACAGACACATCGACTATGGCTACACCTTC. Residues: CAISIDSDRHIDYGYTF.

This rearrangement joins TRBV30 to TRBJ2-2, with D tentatively TRBD2 (6 bases). Germline CDR1 reads GTSNPN; CDR2 reads SVGIG (reference sequence). V lost 2 bases, J lost 3 bases, and 10 bases lay in between. The CDR3 runs to 14 residues. The DNA of the CDR3 is TGTGCCTGGAGTCAGACTAGGTACACCGGGGAGCTGTTTTTT. Protein: CAWSQTRYTGELFF.

The table lists this clone with a count of one. CDR3 residues: CSASGLGSGQAFSEQYF. CDR3 bases: TGCAGTGCTAGTGGGCTGGGGTCGGGACAGGCGTTTTCCGAGCAGTACTTC. The gene calls are TRBV20-1 and TRBJ2-7; TRBD1 matches 8 bases. The ends lost 3 bases at V and 6 bases at J; junction bases unmatched: 19. Germline V gene sequence: CDR1 DFQATT, CDR2 SNEGSKA (reference sequence). This CDR3 has 17 residues.

The chain joins TRBV3-1 (or the pseudogene TRBV3-2) to TRBJ2-1; D is uncertain. Trimming pared 2 bases from V and 5 bases from J, leaving 4 bases between. Germline assignment: CDR1 LGHDT and CDR2 YNNKEL (reference sequence). The CDR3 is made up of 12 amino acids. The CDR3 sequence is CASSQSNNEQFF. CDR3 DNA: TGTGCCAGCAGCCAATCCAACAATGAGCAGTTCTTC.

The J gene is TRBJ2-1, the V gene TRBV7-2; 9 positions match TRBD2. Trimming took 2 bases from V and 15 from J; bases not matched to a gene: 11. Germline values: CDR1 SGHTA, CDR2 FQGNSA. This CDR3 is built from 14 residues. CDR3 bases: TGTGCCAGCAGCTTATTATTAGGCGGGAGGGAGTGGTTCTTC. Its translation: CASSLLLGGREWFF.

The CDR3 DNA reads TGTGCCAGCTGGGACGGCACAGATACGCAGTATTTT. Translation gives CASWDGTDTQYF. The rearrangement links TRBV6-5 to TRBJ2-3; either TRBD1 or TRBD2 may supply D (5 bases each). This CDR3 comprises 12 residues. Trimming stripped 8 bases from V and 1 base from J, with 7 bases between. Germline V gene lookup returns CDR1 MNHEY and CDR2 SVGAGI.

This chain links TRBV11-3 with TRBJ2-5; D is possibly TRBD2 (5 bases). CDR1 is SGHNT and CDR2 is YENEEA in the germline V gene. The CDR3 extends over 13 amino acids. The ends were cut back, 1 base at V and 5 bases at J, with 8 bases in the middle. The CDR3: CASSLGPGETQYF. CDR3 bases: TGTGCCAGCAGCTTAGGTCCGGGGGAGACCCAGTACTTC. The full variable domain, its missing parts supplied by reference TRBV11-3 and TRBJ2-5, is EAGVVQSPRYKIIEKKQPVAFWCNPISGHNTLYWYLQNLGQGPELLIRYENEEAVDDSQLPKDRFSAERLKGVDSTLKIQPAELGDSAVYLCASSLGPGETQYFGPGTRLLVL.

This chain uses TRBV12-3 or TRBV12-4 with TRBJ1-5; D is unresolved. Trimming took 2 bases from V and 10 from J, leaving 12 bases between them. The length of the CDR3 is 13 residues. In nucleotides, the CDR3 is TGTGCCAGCAGTTTACGGGTCCAAGGTCCCCAGCATTTT. Its translation: CASSLRVQGPQHF.

V and J are TRBV24-1 and TRBJ1-2; 11 nucleotides align to TRBD1. The CDR3 runs 14 residues. From germline, CDR1 is KGHDR and CDR2 SFDVKD. The trim removed 3 bases at V and 6 bases at J, leaving 2 bases unmatched. The CDR3 is CATSDRTGGDGYTF. CDR3 sequence (DNA): TGTGCCACCAGTGATCGGACAGGGGGCGATGGCTACACCTTC.

The chain joins TRBV5-1 to TRBJ2-3; 7 nucleotides agree with TRBD1. Germline CDR1 reads SGHRS; CDR2 reads YFSETQ. The CDR3 length is 14 residues. V lost 4 bases and J lost 4; bases outside the gene matches: 6. DNA for the CDR3: TGCGCCAGCAGCCCCGGACAGGCGTCAGATACGCAGTATTTT. Translating it yields CASSPGQASDTQYF.

DNA of the CDR3: TGTGCCAGCAGCCAGGGACTTGGCTACACCTTC. Amino acids: CASSQGLGYTF. The rearrangement joins TRBV5-6 to TRBJ1-2, with D perhaps matching TRBD1 (5 bases). The germline V gene has CDR1 SGHDT and CDR2 YYEEEE. The CDR3 runs 11 residues. Trimming removed 4 bases at V and 7 bases at J, with 8 bases between.

This rearrangement joins TRBV19 to TRBJ1-3; D uncertain. Germline lookup yields CDR1 LNHDA and CDR2 SQIVND (reference sequence). This CDR3 has 15 residues. Trimming took 10 bases from V and 0 from J, leaving 16 bases between them. CDR3 nucleotides: TGTGCCACCGCCGATTGGGGATACTCTGGAAACACCATATATTTT. Protein sequence: CATADWGYSGNTIYF.